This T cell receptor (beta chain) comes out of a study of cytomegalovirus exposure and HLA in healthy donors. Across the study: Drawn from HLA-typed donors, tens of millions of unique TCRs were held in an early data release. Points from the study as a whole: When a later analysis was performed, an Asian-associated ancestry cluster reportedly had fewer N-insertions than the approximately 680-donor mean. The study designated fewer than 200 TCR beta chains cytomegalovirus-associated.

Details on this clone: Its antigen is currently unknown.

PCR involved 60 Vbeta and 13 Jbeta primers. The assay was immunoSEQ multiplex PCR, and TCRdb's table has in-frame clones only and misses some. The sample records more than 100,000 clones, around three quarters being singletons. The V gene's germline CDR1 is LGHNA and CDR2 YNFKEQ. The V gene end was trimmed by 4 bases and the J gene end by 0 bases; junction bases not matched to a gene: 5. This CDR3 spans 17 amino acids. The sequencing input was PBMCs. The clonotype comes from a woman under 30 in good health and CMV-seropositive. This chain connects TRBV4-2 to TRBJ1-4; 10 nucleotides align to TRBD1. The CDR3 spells CASSPRQGASTNEKLFF. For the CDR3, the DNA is TGTGCCAGCAGCCCCAGACAGGGGGCGTCAACTAATGAAAAACTGTTTTTT.